In this sample, the clone carrying this T cell receptor beta chain turned up a few times. Its antigen is unknown. It was RNA transcripts that yielded the amplified TCR beta CDR3 regions. The TCR CDR3 first-round RT-PCR relied on the HTBI primer set. One entry per CDR3 protein, called by TCRdb with MiXCR from the multiplex PCR reads. Of over 150,000 distinct CDR3 sequences in the sample, about a sixth are singletons; the top ten hold 40% to 65%. Recently diagnosed hyperthyroidism of less than 2 months' duration affected patients aged 18 to 65. Diagnoses were made from clinical symptoms, serum measures (thyroxine and TRAb), thyroid ultrasound and orbital computed tomography. The data are from a study of T cells in Graves' hyperthyroidism and ophthalmopathy. Overall study results and limits: Ophthalmopathy, as predicted by the model, came a median about seven months after the prediction. Most expanded thyroid clonotypes above 0.001 also appeared in blood.

The CDR3 has 13 amino acids. Germline lookup yields CDR1 SQVTM and CDR2 ANQGSEA. Trimming removed 2 bases at V and 7 bases at J, with 12 bases between. The chain joins TRBV29-1 to TRBJ1-5; D ambiguous. The specimen was blood. This TCR was recovered from a woman in her 50s with Graves' hyperthyroidism. CDR3 in DNA: TGCAGCGTTGAATGGGGTAGAGGCCAGCCCCAGCATTTT. Translation: CSVEWGRGQPQHF.